This T cell receptor beta chain comes out of a study of blood T cell repertoires in COVID-19. Across the study: There were acute and convalescent COVID-19 samples, and they came from the United States, Italy and Spain. From T cells, B-cell-depleted T cells, or PBMCs came the material, which was cDNA or gDNA.

Per the study methods: For nucleated cells, counts were estimated from reference gene primer amplification. The repertoire was sequenced with immunoSEQ multiplex PCR; TCRdb's copy has only in-frame clones and lacks some. The DNA gave D and trimming, while V, J and clone size come from that table. The table lists 40,000 to 45,000 clones, around 94% of them singletons. In Seattle, patients joined the study during active infection and were tracked longitudinally. The CDR3 contains 15 residues. Germline V gene lookup returns CDR1 SEHNR and CDR2 FQNEAQ (reference sequence). Losses at the gene ends were 4 bases for V and 4 bases for J; bases not matched to a gene: 8.

The source of this sequence is a man in his fifties or sixties with COVID-19, enrolled during active disease. This sequence joins TRBV7-9 and TRBJ2-7, with TRBD1 matching over 9 bases. Sequenced input: peripheral blood. The CDR3: CASSSIQGARYEQYF. The CDR3 DNA follows: TGTGCCAGCAGCTCGATACAGGGGGCGCGATACGAGCAGTACTTC.